Detailed here is one T cell receptor beta chain. Its cognate antigen is unknown. Patients were excluded because of uncontrolled infection, other autoimmune disease, pregnancy or lactation. Fresh peripheral blood, approximately 10 ml, yielded the PBMCs. The sample comes from a study of T cells in Graves' hyperthyroidism and ophthalmopathy. Findings and limits, study-wide: The model's output predicted ophthalmopathy at a median of about 5.9 months prior to onset. A model of 13 V-J pairs discriminated ophthalmopathy from stable hyperthyroidism.

There were TCR beta CDR3 regions amplified from RNA transcripts. The HTBI primer set drove a first-round RT-PCR of the TCR CDR3. In TCRdb, the multiplex PCR reads were re-called with MiXCR into one record per CDR3 protein. This sample has approximately 630,000 distinct CDR3 sequences, with 16% found just once. Unmatched junction bases numbered 8, after V lost 0 bases and J lost 4 bases. This CDR3 region has 16 residues. Germline CDR1 SGHVS, CDR2 FQNEAQ. J is TRBJ2-5 and V is TRBV7-8; 7 nucleotides align to TRBD1. The sequenced sample was blood. This receptor was identified in a woman between 25 and 40 years old with Graves' hyperthyroidism. CDR3 in amino acids: CASSLAQGVWSETQYF. Here the CDR3 DNA reads TGTGCCAGCAGCTTAGCGCAGGGGGTTTGGTCAGAGACCCAGTACTTC. The whole variable domain, remainder taken from reference TRBV7-8 and TRBJ2-5, is GAGVSQSPRYKVAKRGQDVALRCDPISGHVSLFWYQQALGQGPEFLTYFQNEAQLDKSGLPSDRFFAERPEGSVSTLKIQRTQQEDSAVYLCASSLAQGVWSETQYFGPGTRLLVL.